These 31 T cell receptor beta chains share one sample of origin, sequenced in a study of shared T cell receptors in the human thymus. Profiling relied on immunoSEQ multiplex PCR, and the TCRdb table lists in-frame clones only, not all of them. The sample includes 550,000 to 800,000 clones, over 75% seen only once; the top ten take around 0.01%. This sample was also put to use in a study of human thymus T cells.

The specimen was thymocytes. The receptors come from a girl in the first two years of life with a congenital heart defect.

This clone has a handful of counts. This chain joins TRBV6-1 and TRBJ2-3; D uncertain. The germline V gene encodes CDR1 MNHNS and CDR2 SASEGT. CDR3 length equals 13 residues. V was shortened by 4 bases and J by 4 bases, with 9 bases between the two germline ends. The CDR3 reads CASSARVADTQYF. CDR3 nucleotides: TGTGCCAGCAGTGCCCGGGTAGCAGATACGCAGTATTTT.

The CDR3 loop reads CASSPGLAEETQYF. CDR3 in DNA: TGTGCCAGCAGCCCTGGACTAGCCGAAGAGACCCAGTACTTC. The V call is TRBV27, the J call TRBJ2-5, with 8 bases fitting TRBD2. Per the germline V gene, CDR1 is MNHEY and CDR2 is SMNVEV (reference sequence). The CDR3 is 14 amino acids. J gave up 3 bases and V 6 bases, and 6 bases lay outside the gene matches.

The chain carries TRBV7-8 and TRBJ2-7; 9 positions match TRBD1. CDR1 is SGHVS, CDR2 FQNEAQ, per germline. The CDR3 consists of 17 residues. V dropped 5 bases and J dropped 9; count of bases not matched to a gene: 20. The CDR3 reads CASSAHARDRVLSAQYF. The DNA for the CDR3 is TGTGCCAGCAGCGCACATGCACGGGACAGGGTTCTTTCCGCGCAGTACTTC.

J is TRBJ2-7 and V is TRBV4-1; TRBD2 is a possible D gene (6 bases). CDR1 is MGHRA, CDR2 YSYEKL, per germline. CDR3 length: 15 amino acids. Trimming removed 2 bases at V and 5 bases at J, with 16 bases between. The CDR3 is CASSQLGGRSNEQYF. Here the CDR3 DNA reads TGCGCCAGCAGCCAACTGGGGGGTCGGTCGAACGAGCAGTACTTC.

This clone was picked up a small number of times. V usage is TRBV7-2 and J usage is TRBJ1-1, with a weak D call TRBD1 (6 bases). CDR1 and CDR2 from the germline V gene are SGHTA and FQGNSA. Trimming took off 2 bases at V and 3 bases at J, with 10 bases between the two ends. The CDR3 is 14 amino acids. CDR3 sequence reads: CASSLRTVDTEAFF. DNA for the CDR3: TGTGCCAGCAGCTTAAGGACAGTTGACACTGAAGCTTTCTTT.

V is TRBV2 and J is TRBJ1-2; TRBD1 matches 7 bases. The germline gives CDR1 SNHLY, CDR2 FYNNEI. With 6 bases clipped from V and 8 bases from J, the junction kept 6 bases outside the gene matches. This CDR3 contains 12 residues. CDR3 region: CASRTDRDGYTF. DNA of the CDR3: TGTGCCAGCAGGACAGACAGGGACGGCTACACCTTC.

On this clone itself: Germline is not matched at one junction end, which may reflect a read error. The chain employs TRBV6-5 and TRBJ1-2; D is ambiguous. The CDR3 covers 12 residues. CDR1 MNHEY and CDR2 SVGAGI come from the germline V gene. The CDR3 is CASSPREQEPLF. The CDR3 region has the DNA TGTGCCAGCAGTCCGCGGGAGCAGGAACCCCTCTTC.

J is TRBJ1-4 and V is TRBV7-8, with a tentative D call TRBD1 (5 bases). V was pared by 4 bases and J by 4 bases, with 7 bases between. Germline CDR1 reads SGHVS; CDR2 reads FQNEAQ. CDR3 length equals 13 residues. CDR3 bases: TGTGCCAGCAGCTGGGGACTTAATGAAAAACTGTTTTTT. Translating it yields CASSWGLNEKLFF.

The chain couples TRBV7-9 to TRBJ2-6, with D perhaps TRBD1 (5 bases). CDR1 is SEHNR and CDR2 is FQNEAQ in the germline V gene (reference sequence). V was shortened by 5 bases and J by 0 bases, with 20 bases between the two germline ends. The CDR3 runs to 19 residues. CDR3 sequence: CASSARQRVRDSGANVLTF. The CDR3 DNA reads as TGTGCCAGCAGCGCAAGACAGAGAGTGCGCGACTCTGGGGCCAACGTCCTGACTTTC.

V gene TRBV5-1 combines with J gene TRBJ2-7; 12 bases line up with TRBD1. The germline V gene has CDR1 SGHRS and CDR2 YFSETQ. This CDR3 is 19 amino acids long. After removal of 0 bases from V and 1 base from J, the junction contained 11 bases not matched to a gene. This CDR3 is CASSLAGTGGAGRSYEQYF. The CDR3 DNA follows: TGCGCCAGCAGCTTGGCGGGGACAGGGGGCGCTGGCCGATCCTACGAGCAGTACTTC.

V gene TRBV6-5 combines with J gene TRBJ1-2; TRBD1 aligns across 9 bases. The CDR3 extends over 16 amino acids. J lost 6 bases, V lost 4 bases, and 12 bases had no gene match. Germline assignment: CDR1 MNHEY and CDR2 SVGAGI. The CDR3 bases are TGTGCCAGCAGTTCAATCGGGATAGGACAGGGGAATGGCTACACCTTC. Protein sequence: CASSSIGIGQGNGYTF.

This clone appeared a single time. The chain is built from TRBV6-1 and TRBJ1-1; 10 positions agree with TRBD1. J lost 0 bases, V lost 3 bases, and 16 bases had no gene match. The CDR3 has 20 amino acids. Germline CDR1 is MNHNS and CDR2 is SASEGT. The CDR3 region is CASSDRDRGSYGFMNTEAFF. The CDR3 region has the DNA TGTGCCAGCAGTGACCGGGACAGGGGATCATATGGGTTTATGAACACTGAAGCTTTCTTT.

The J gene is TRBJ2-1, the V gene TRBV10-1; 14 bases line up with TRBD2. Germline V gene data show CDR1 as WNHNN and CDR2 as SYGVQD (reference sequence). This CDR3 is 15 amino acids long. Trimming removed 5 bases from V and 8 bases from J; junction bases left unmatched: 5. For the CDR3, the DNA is TGCGCCAGCAGTTCCGGGACTAGCGGGGGTCATGAGCAGTTCTTC. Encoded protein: CASSSGTSGGHEQFF.

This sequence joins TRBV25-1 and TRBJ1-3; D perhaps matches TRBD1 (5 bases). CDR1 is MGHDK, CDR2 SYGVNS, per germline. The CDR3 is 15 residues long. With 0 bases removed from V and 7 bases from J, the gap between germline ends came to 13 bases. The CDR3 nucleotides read TGTGCCAGCAGTGAATATGCGGGGACGGGTAACACCATATATTTT. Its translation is CASSEYAGTGNTIYF.

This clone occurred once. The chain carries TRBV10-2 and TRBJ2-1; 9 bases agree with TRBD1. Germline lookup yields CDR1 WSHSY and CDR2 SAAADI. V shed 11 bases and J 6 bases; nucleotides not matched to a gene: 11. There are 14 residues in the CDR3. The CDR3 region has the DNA TGCGCCGGCCGAGGACAGGGGCCCTCCAATGAGCAGTTCTTC. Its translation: CAGRGQGPSNEQFF.

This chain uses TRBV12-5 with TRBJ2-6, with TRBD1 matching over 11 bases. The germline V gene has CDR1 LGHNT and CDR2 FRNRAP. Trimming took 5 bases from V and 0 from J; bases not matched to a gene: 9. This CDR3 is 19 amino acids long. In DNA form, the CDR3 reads TGTGCTAGTGGTCTCTGGACAGGGGGCACAATCTCTGGGGCCAACGTCCTGACTTTC. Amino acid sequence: CASGLWTGGTISGANVLTF.

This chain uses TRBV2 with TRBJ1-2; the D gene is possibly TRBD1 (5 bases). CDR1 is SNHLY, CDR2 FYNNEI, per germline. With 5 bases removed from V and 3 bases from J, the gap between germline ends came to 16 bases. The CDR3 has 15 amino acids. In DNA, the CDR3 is TGTGCCAGCAGTAACAAGGGGCGCGAAGACTATGGCTACACCTTC. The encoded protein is CASSNKGREDYGYTF.

The CDR3 sequence is CASSKRLGGEQFF. The CDR3 DNA is TGTGCCAGTAGTAAAAGACTAGGCGGTGAGCAGTTCTTC. V is TRBV19 and J is TRBJ2-1, with D possibly TRBD2 on 6 matching bases. The CDR3 loop spans 13 amino acids. Germline CDR1 reads LNHDA; CDR2 reads SQIVND (reference sequence). V lost 4 bases, J lost 9 bases, and 13 bases lay in between.

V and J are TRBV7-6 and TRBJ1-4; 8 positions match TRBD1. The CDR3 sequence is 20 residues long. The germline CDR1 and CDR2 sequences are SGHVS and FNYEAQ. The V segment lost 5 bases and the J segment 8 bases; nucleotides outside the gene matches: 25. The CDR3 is CASSPKGLPGTGSEGEKLFF. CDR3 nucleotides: TGTGCCAGCAGCCCAAAAGGCCTACCCGGGACAGGCTCCGAGGGAGAAAAACTGTTTTTT.

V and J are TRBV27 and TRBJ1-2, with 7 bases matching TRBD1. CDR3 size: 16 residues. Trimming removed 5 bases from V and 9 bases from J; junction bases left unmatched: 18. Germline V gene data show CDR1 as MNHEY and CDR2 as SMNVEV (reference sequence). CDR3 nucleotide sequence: TGTGCCAGCAGTCCGCTTCACGGACAGGAGTACGTCCGCTACACCTTC. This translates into CASSPLHGQEYVRYTF.

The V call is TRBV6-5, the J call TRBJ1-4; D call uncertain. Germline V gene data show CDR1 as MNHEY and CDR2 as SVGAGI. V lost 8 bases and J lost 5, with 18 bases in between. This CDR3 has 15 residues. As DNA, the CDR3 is TGTGCCAGCCTGCCGGGAGGGTCCGAAAATGAAAAACTGTTTTTT. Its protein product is CASLPGGSENEKLFF.

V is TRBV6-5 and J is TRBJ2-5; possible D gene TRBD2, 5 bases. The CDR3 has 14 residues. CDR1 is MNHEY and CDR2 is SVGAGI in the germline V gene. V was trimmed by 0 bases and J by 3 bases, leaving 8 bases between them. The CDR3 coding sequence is TGTGCCAGCAGTTACTCGGACGGGGAAGAGACCCAGTACTTC. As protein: CASSYSDGEETQYF.

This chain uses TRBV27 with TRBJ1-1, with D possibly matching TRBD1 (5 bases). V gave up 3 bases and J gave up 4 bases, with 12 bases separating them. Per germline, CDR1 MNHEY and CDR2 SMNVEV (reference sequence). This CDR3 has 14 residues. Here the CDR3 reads CASSLARGGTEAFF. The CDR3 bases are TGTGCCAGCAGTTTGGCGCGCGGGGGCACTGAAGCTTTCTTT.

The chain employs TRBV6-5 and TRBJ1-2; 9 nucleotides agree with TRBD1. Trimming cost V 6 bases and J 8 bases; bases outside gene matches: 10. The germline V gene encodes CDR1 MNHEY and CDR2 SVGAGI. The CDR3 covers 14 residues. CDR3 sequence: CASSPRTGVKGYTF. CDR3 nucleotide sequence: TGTGCCAGCAGCCCCCGGACAGGGGTAAAGGGCTACACCTTC.

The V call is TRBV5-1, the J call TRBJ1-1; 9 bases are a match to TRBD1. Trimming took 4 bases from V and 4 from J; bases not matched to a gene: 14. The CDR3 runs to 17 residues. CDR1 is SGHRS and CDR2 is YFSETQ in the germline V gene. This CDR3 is CASSIRTGAISPTEAFF. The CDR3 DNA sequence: TGCGCCAGCAGCATACGGACAGGGGCGATTTCCCCCACTGAAGCTTTCTTT.

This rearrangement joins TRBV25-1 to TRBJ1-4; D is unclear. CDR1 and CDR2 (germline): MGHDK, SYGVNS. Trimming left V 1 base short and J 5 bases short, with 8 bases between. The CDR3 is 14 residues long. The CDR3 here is CASSELRRNEKLFF. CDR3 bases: TGTGCCAGCAGTGAATTGAGGCGGAATGAAAAACTGTTTTTT.

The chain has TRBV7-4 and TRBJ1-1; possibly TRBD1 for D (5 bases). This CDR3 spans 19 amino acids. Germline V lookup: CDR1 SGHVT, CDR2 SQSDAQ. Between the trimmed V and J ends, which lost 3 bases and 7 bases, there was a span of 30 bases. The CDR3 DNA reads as TGTGCCAGCAGCTTCTTCATTTGGGGCGTTTTTTATCCCGGGGGTGAAGCTTTCTTT. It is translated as CASSFFIWGVFYPGGEAFF. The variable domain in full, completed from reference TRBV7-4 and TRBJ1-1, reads GAGVSQSPRYKVAKRGRDVALRCDSISGHVTLYWYRQTLGQGSEVLTYSQSDAQRDKSGRPSGRFSAERPERSVSTLKIQRTEQGDSAVYLCASSFFIWGVFYPGGEAFFGQGTRLTVV.

The CDR3 region has the DNA TGTGCCACCAGCAGAGAGCAGCCTTACTGCGGGGGCTACACCTTC. Protein product: CATSREQPYCGGYTF. The rearrangement links TRBV15 to TRBJ1-2; no clear D. With 0 bases removed from V and 8 bases from J, the gap between germline ends came to 16 bases. There are 15 residues in the CDR3. In germline, CDR1 is LNHNV, CDR2 YYDKDF (reference sequence).

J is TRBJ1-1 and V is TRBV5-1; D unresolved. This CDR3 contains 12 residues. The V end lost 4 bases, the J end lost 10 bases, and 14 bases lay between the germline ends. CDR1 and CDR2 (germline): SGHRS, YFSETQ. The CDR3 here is CASSPQGEGAFF. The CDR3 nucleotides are TGCGCCAGCAGCCCCCAAGGTGAGGGAGCTTTCTTT.

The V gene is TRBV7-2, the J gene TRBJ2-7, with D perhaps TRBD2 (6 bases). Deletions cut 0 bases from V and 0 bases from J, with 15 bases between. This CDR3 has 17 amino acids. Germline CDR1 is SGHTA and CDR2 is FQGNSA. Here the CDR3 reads CASSLAMVGGGSYEQYF. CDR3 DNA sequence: TGTGCCAGCAGCTTAGCCATGGTGGGGGGTGGCTCCTACGAGCAGTACTTC.

The DNA for the CDR3 is TGTGCCAGCAGTTTATTCGGGGAAGGTTTAAAGAATTCACCCCTCCACTTT. This translates into CASSLFGEGLKNSPLHF. The chain carries TRBV27 and TRBJ1-6; no clear D. Germline V gene data show CDR1 as MNHEY and CDR2 as SMNVEV (reference sequence). V lost 1 base to trimming and J lost 7 bases, with 17 bases between them. CDR3 length equals 17 residues.